The TCR beta chain under discussion was sequenced for a study of blood T cell repertoires in COVID-19. Study in general: T cells, B-cell-depleted T cells, or PBMCs provided the cDNA or gDNA that served as material.

The CDR3 runs 15 residues. CDR1 and CDR2 (germline): KGHSH, LQKENI. Losses at the gene ends were 4 bases for V and 6 bases for J; bases not matched to a gene: 7. The method was immunoSEQ multiplex PCR; TCRdb's version includes in-frame clones alone and lacks a portion of them. There are roughly 160,000 clones in the sample; 90% occur only once, and around 0.5% lies in the top ten. The specimen was peripheral blood. This TCR came from a man aged 45-65 years with acute or convalescent COVID-19. The rearrangement links TRBV18 to TRBJ2-1; 9 positions match TRBD1. CDR3 in amino acids: CASSLQGASGNEQFF. The CDR3 DNA sequence: TGTGCCAGCTCACTACAGGGGGCCTCTGGCAATGAGCAGTTCTTC.